Reported below is one TCR beta chain. Its antigen is not identified. This record comes from a study of T cell responses to AZD1222 COVID-19 vaccine. Overall study results and limits: Just a handful of people given AZD1222 tested seropositive at baseline. Females made up more of the donors, who were largely white British, and clonal diversity may have come out too low. There were vaccine-associated CD4 TCRs across spike, dominant at 160-218 and 743-854. Regions left unmutated in variants are reportedly the target of nearly half of spike-specific TCRs.

The CDR3 runs to 11 residues. Trimming shortened V by 2 bases and J by 7 bases, and 5 bases separated the two germline ends. Germline V gives CDR1 DFQATT, CDR2 SNEGSKA (reference sequence). TCRdb's copy holds only in-frame clones and misses some; the assay was immunoSEQ multiplex PCR. The repertoire holds tens of thousands of clones, with roughly 89% as singletons. This receptor was identified in an adult in good health. Sequenced material: peripheral blood, taken on day 0 of MenACWY control vaccination. V and J are TRBV20-1 and TRBJ2-2, with unresolved D. CDR3 residues: CSARMSGELFF. CDR3 nucleotide sequence: TGCAGTGCTAGAATGAGCGGGGAGCTGTTTTTT.